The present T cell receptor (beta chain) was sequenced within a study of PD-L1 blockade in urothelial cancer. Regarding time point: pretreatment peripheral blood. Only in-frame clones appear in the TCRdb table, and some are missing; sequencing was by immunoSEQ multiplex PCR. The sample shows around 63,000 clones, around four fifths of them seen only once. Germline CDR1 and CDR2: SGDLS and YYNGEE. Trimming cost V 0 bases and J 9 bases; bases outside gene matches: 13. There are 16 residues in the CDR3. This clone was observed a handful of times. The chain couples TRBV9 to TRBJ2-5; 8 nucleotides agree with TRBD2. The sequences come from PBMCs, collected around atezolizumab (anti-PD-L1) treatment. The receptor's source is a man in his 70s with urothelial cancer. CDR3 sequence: CASSVAIAGPQMAQYF. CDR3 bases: TGTGCCAGCAGCGTAGCTATAGCGGGGCCGCAAATGGCCCAGTACTTC.